The rows below give T cell receptor beta chains drawn from one sample of a study of T cells in Graves' hyperthyroidism and ophthalmopathy. TCRdb itself ran the multiplex PCR reads through MiXCR, one entry per CDR3 protein. The data hold hundreds of thousands of distinct CDR3 sequences, with around 17% observed a single time. Material: blood. The receptors were gathered from a woman in her late teens or twenties with Graves' ophthalmopathy. Each CDR3 is given with its conserved first and last residue. D genes are given only for firm matches. Clone size, where shown, is once, few, many, or a class for clones that have expanded.

TGTGCCAGCAGAGCCGGGACTAGCAGCGGCAATGAGCAGTTCTTC,CASRAGTSSGNEQFF,TRBV27,TRBJ2-1,TRBD2,many
TGCAGTGCTAGAGACGGACAGGGAAGGCCCTACGAGCAGTACTTC,CSARDGQGRPYEQYF,TRBV20-1,TRBJ2-7,TRBD1,many
TGTGCCAGCTCACCTAGCGGACAGACCCAGTACTTC,CASSPSGQTQYF,TRBV18,TRBJ2-5,-,few
TGTGCCAGCAGTTCTTACAACAAACTAGCCAATGAGCAGTTCTTC,CASSSYNKLANEQFF,TRBV27,TRBJ2-1,-,many
TGTGCCAGCAAACGGTCCGGGACTAGCGGCAGCAATGAGCAGTTCTTC,CASKRSGTSGSNEQFF,TRBV27,TRBJ2-1,TRBD2,-
TGCAGTGCCCCCACTAGCGGGGCGAGCTCCTACAATGAGCAGTTCTTC,CSAPTSGASSYNEQFF,TRBV20-1,TRBJ2-1,TRBD2,many
TGTGCCAGCAGTTTCACTCGCGGGGGCTACCAAGAGACCCAGTACTTC,CASSFTRGGYQETQYF,TRBV12-3/TRBV12-4,TRBJ2-5,-,many
TGCGCCAGCAGCTTGATGGGACAGGTCGGAGAGACCCAGTACTTC,CASSLMGQVGETQYF,TRBV5-1,TRBJ2-5,TRBD1,many
TGTGCCAGCAGCCAAGATTTTCGGGGGGGCCTTACAGATACGCAGTATTTT,CASSQDFRGGLTDTQYF,TRBV4-2,TRBJ2-3,TRBD2,many
TGTGCCTGGGCCCCAGGGATAAACACTGAAGCTTTCTTT,CAWAPGINTEAFF,TRBV30,TRBJ1-1,-,many
TGTGCCAGCAGCCCTACAGGACTTAATGAGCAGTTCTTC,CASSPTGLNEQFF,TRBV6-1,TRBJ2-1,-,many
TGTGCCAGCAGCTCTACGGGGAACAATCAGCCCCAGCATTTT,CASSSTGNNQPQHF,TRBV7-2,TRBJ1-5,-,many
TGTGCCACCAGTGATTCCCGGGTCCCTTTCGAGCAGTACTTC,CATSDSRVPFEQYF,TRBV24-1,TRBJ2-7,-,-
TGCGCCAGCAGCGCGATTAGGGGACAGGGCGGGCAGACCCAGTACTTC,CASSAIRGQGGQTQYF,TRBV4-1,TRBJ2-5,TRBD1,many
TGTGCCAGCAGTTTAGCCCTGGACAGCGCATATAATTCACCCCTCCACTTT,CASSLALDSAYNSPLHF,TRBV27,TRBJ1-6,-,-
TGTGCCAGCAGCGTTAGCGGGGCCTCCTACAATGAGCAGTTCTTC,CASSVSGASYNEQFF,TRBV7-3,TRBJ2-1,TRBD2,many
TGTGCCAGCAGTGAGACAGGGGGCGTCTATGGCTACACCTTC,CASSETGGVYGYTF,TRBV28,TRBJ1-2,TRBD1,many
TGTGCCAGCAGCTTCACCGGGACTAGCGGGAGTTCACAACCCCCCTACGAGCAGTACTTC,CASSFTGTSGSSQPPYEQYF,TRBV11-2,TRBJ2-7,TRBD2,many
TGTGCCAGTAGTACGGGGCGGGGTGGGGAGTATGAGCAGTTCTTC,CASSTGRGGEYEQFF,TRBV19,TRBJ2-1,-,few
TGTGCCAGCAGCACCCTGGGGGGAATGAACATTCAGTACTTC,CASSTLGGMNIQYF,TRBV7-9,TRBJ2-4,-,many
TGCGCCAGCAGTCCAACCACCCCTAGACTAGCGGGGTATGTGTACGAGCAGTACTTC,CASSPTTPRLAGYVYEQYF,TRBV10-1,TRBJ2-7,TRBD2,many
TGTGCCAGCAGTTTGTCTAACAGGGGCCAGCCCCAGCATTTT,CASSLSNRGQPQHF,TRBV28,TRBJ1-5,TRBD1,many
TGTGCCAGCAGCCTTCGGCCCCAAAACATTCAGTACTTC,CASSLRPQNIQYF,TRBV11-3,TRBJ2-4,-,many
TGTGCCAGCAGTTTATGGGGACAGGCTCCGAGGGAGCAGTACTTC,CASSLWGQAPREQYF,TRBV28,TRBJ2-7,TRBD1,many
TGTGCCAGCAGTTTAGGCAGGGGGGTTCGTGGCTACACCTTC,CASSLGRGVRGYTF,TRBV28,TRBJ1-2,TRBD1,many
TGTGCCAGCAGCTTACATAACAGACCCGACGGGGAGCTGTTTTTT,CASSLHNRPDGELFF,TRBV7-9,TRBJ2-2,-,many
TGTGCCAGTAGTCGAAGAGAGGCAGAGACCCAGTACTTC,CASSRREAETQYF,TRBV19,TRBJ2-5,-,many
TGTGCCGGCAGTTACTCGAGTCAGGGGGCGAGAAACACCAGATATTTT,CAGSYSSQGARNTRYF,TRBV6-2/TRBV6-3,TRBJ1-3,TRBD1,-
TGTGCCAGCAGTGAAACAGGGCCTCAAGAGACCCAGTACTTC,CASSETGPQETQYF,TRBV6-1,TRBJ2-5,-,many
TGTGCCAGCAGTGAATTGGTCGAGCAGTACTTC,CASSELVEQYF,TRBV2,TRBJ2-7,-,many
TGCAGCGTTGGTAAGGGGATAAGAACTGAAGCTTTCTTT,CSVGKGIRTEAFF,TRBV29-1,TRBJ1-1,-,many
TGTGCCAGCAGTCGCGGGGCTGGTGGCTACACCTTC,CASSRGAGGYTF,TRBV28,TRBJ1-2,-,-
TGTGCCAGCAGTTTTTATCAGGACCGAATAGACCTGAACACTGAAGCTTTCTTT,CASSFYQDRIDLNTEAFF,TRBV11-2,TRBJ1-1,-,-
TGCAGTGCTAGTAAGACTAGCGGGATAGGCGGCGAGACCCAGTACTTC,CSASKTSGIGGETQYF,TRBV20-1,TRBJ2-5,TRBD2,many
TGTGCCATCAGTGCCGACTCCGGACAGGCCGCCTACGAGCAGTACTTC,CAISADSGQAAYEQYF,TRBV10-3,TRBJ2-7,TRBD1,many
TGTGCCAGCAGTTTAATGCTAGCGGGAGTTTACGAGCAGTACTTC,CASSLMLAGVYEQYF,TRBV12-3/TRBV12-4,TRBJ2-7,TRBD2,many
TGTGCTAGTGGTCTAGTGGGGGAGACCCAGTACTTC,CASGLVGETQYF,TRBV12-5,TRBJ2-5,-,many
TGCGCCAGCTTGGCCGGGACAGGGGGCTATGGCTACACCTTC,CASLAGTGGYGYTF,TRBV5-1,TRBJ1-2,TRBD1,-
TGTGCCACCAGCAGAAAAGTGGGGGGCAGTAGCACAGATACGCAGTATTTT,CATSRKVGGSSTDTQYF,TRBV15,TRBJ2-3,-,many
TGCAGTGCTAGATCCGTTAACACCGGGGAGCTGTTTTTT,CSARSVNTGELFF,TRBV20-1,TRBJ2-2,-,many
TGTGCCAGCAGCTCGAATGCCCTGACGGGACTAGCGGGAGGAGGTACCGGGGAGCTGTTTTTT,CASSSNALTGLAGGGTGELFF,TRBV13,TRBJ2-2,TRBD2,many
TGTGCCAGCAGTTCACCCGGGATAGAAGCTGGAAACACCATATATTTT,CASSSPGIEAGNTIYF,TRBV12-3/TRBV12-4,TRBJ1-3,-,many
TGTGCCAGCGGGGAGACAGGGGTCATTAATCAGCCCCAGCATTTT,CASGETGVINQPQHF,TRBV28,TRBJ1-5,TRBD1,many
TGTGCCAGCAGTTCACGGCCTAACTATGGCTACACCTTC,CASSSRPNYGYTF,TRBV28,TRBJ1-2,-,many
TGCAGTGCTTCGTACCGGGACAGAGAAAAACTGTTTTTT,CSASYRDREKLFF,TRBV20-1,TRBJ1-4,TRBD1,few
TGCAGTGCTAGTGTTATCTCTGAAGCTTTCTTT,CSASVISEAFF,TRBV20-1,TRBJ1-1,-,many
TGTGCCAGCAGTTCCCACGGGACCCCGAACATTCAGTACTTC,CASSSHGTPNIQYF,TRBV28,TRBJ2-4,-,many
TGCAGCGTTGGGACAGGGGTGGATACGCAGTATTTT,CSVGTGVDTQYF,TRBV29-1,TRBJ2-3,TRBD1,few